A selection of T cell receptor beta chains follows, all from one sample in a study of cytomegalovirus exposure and HLA in healthy donors. Some clones are missing from TCRdb's copy, which holds only in-frame ones; the method was immunoSEQ multiplex PCR. The table has under 150,000 clones, approximately 83% seen once; the top ten hold roughly 4%. Sequenced sample: PBMCs. The source of these receptors is a middle-aged man in good health and CMV-seropositive. Each CDR3 is given with its conserved first and last residue. Fields, in order: J gene, clone size, V gene, D gene, CDR3 protein, CDR3 DNA. A D gene is named only where the DNA matches it firmly. The size entry is marked missing in some rows and otherwise reads once, few, many or a size class.

>TRBJ1-2|.|TRBV5-1|.
CASSKGDYGYTF
TGCGCCAGCAGTAAGGGAGACTATGGCTACACCTTC
>TRBJ2-7|.|TRBV4-3|TRBD1
CASSQRQGTEQYF
TGCGCCAGCAGCCAACGACAGGGGACCGAGCAGTACTTC
>TRBJ2-7|.|TRBV19|TRBD1
CASSIVGGSSYEQYF
TGTGCCAGTAGTATAGTAGGGGGCAGTTCCTACGAGCAGTACTTC
>TRBJ2-7|.|TRBV7-6|TRBD1
CASSLFGQGDEQYF
TGTGCCAGCAGCTTATTTGGACAGGGTGACGAGCAGTACTTC
>TRBJ1-2|few|TRBV7-2|TRBD1
CASSSRDREGYTF
TGTGCCAGCAGCTCAAGGGACAGGGAGGGCTACACCTTC
>TRBJ2-2|.|TRBV7-6|TRBD2
CASSLGPSGEAGELFF
TGTGCCAGCAGCTTAGGCCCTAGCGGGGAGGCCGGGGAGCTGTTTTTT
>TRBJ1-5|.|TRBV27|TRBD1
CASSFLPTGDLYSNQPQHF
TGTGCCAGCAGTTTTCTCCCGACAGGGGATCTTTATAGCAATCAGCCCCAGCATTTT
>TRBJ1-1|.|TRBV7-9|TRBD1
CSSSLGQTLRNTEAFF
TGTTCCAGCAGCCTGGGACAGACCCTGCGGAACACTGAAGCTTTCTTT
>TRBJ1-2|.|TRBV13|TRBD1
CASSQEGAVILGYTF
TGCGCCAGCAGCCAAGAGGGGGCGGTAATCTTGGGCTACACCTTC
>TRBJ2-7|.|TRBV7-9|TRBD1
CASSLGTGGLEQYF
TGTGCCAGCAGCTTAGGTACAGGGGGTCTGGAGCAGTACTTC
>TRBJ1-1|.|TRBV7-9|.
CASSLDLRGEAFF
TGTGCCAGCAGCTTGGATTTGCGGGGTGAAGCTTTCTTT
>TRBJ2-7|.|TRBV5-6|.
CASSLGVRVTYEQYF
TGTGCCAGCAGCTTGGGGGTGCGGGTAACCTACGAGCAGTACTTC
>TRBJ1-2|.|TRBV7-2|TRBD1
CASSYPTGFDGYTF
TGTGCCAGCAGCTACCCGACAGGGTTCGATGGCTACACCTTC
>TRBJ2-1|.|TRBV7-6|TRBD2
CASSLAGGLYEQFF
TGTGCCAGCAGCCTAGCGGGGGGGCTCTATGAGCAGTTCTTC
>TRBJ1-2|.|TRBV27|.
CASRGAVQTNYGYTF
TGTGCCAGCCGGGGGGCAGTCCAAACGAACTATGGCTACACCTTC
>TRBJ2-2|.|TRBV7-8|TRBD2
CASSRLAGEVGELFF
TGTGCCAGCAGCAGACTAGCGGGAGAGGTCGGGGAGCTGTTTTTT
>TRBJ2-1|.|TRBV5-1|TRBD1
CASSPMGQRYHEQFF
TGCGCCAGCAGCCCCATGGGACAGCGATACCATGAGCAGTTCTTC
>TRBJ1-6|.|TRBV30|.
CAWSVQGNLPLHF
TGTGCCTGGAGTGTACAGGGTAATTTACCCCTCCACTTT
>TRBJ1-1|.|TRBV7-2|.
CASSFRGNTEAFF
TGTGCCAGCAGCTTTAGGGGGAACACTGAAGCTTTCTTT
>TRBJ2-3|few|TRBV5-1|TRBD1
CASSYQGATDTQYF
TGCGCCAGCAGCTACCAGGGGGCCACAGATACGCAGTATTTT
>TRBJ2-2|.|TRBV4-1|TRBD2
CASSPERTSGRTGELFF
TGCGCCAGCAGCCCTGAAAGGACTAGCGGACGAACCGGGGAGCTGTTTTTT
>TRBJ1-3|.|TRBV12-5|.
CASGLEDGTIYF
TGTGCTAGTGGACTGGAGGATGGCACCATATATTTT
>TRBJ1-5|once|TRBV28|.
CASSSFRDNSNQPQHF
TGTGCCAGCAGTTCCTTCCGGGACAATAGCAATCAGCCCCAGCATTTT
>TRBJ2-1|.|TRBV27|TRBD2
CATRTSGRDEQFF
TGTGCCACCCGGACTAGCGGGAGAGATGAGCAGTTCTTC
>TRBJ1-1|.|TRBV5-1|.
CASSPGHTNTEAFF
TGCGCCAGCAGCCCGGGACACACGAACACTGAAGCTTTCTTT
>TRBJ2-1|.|TRBV10-1|.
CASTRPEQFF
TGCGCCAGCACTAGGCCTGAGCAGTTCTTC
>TRBJ1-2|.|TRBV30|TRBD1
CAWKGGGYGYTF
TGTGCCTGGAAAGGGGGCGGCTATGGCTACACCTTC
>TRBJ1-2|.|TRBV7-9|TRBD1
CASSPTGNYTF
TGTGCCAGCAGCCCGACAGGGAATTACACCTTC
>TRBJ2-5|once|TRBV5-6|TRBD1
CASSSGQGGEETQYF
TGTGCCAGCAGCTCGGGACAGGGTGGGGAGGAGACCCAGTACTTC
>TRBJ2-4|.|TRBV15|TRBD2
CATSRDARTSGEFNIQYF
TGTGCCACCAGCAGAGATGCCCGGACTAGCGGGGAGTTCAACATTCAGTACTTC
>TRBJ2-3|few|TRBV5-1|.
CASRPQGIDTQYF
TGCGCCAGCAGGCCTCAGGGGATAGATACGCAGTATTTT
>TRBJ2-1|.|TRBV2|.
CASRKAESSYNEQFF
TGTGCCAGCAGAAAAGCGGAGAGCTCCTACAATGAGCAGTTCTTC
>TRBJ2-5|.|TRBV2|TRBD2
CASRVAGGGQETQYF
TGTGCCAGCAGGGTAGCGGGGGGCGGGCAAGAGACCCAGTACTTC
>TRBJ2-1|.|TRBV9|TRBD2
CASSPGTSGTYNEQFF
TGTGCCAGCAGCCCCGGGACTAGCGGGACGTACAATGAGCAGTTCTTC
>TRBJ2-5|.|TRBV9|.
CASSVESGLQETQYF
TGTGCCAGCAGCGTAGAGTCAGGACTACAAGAGACCCAGTACTTC